Following are 11 T cell receptor beta chains from one sample sequenced in a study of blood T cell repertoires in COVID-19. Data came from immunoSEQ multiplex PCR; TCRdb stores just in-frame clones and leaves some out. The sample has about 230,000 clones, 84% seen once. The sample consisted of peripheral blood. The receptors shown here come from a man between 35 and 55 years old who had recovered from COVID-19.

J is TRBJ2-7 and V is TRBV25-1; 7 nucleotides agree with TRBD1. In germline, CDR1 is MGHDK, CDR2 SYGVNS. The CDR3 is made up of 14 amino acids. V shed 4 bases and J 5 bases; nucleotides not matched to a gene: 8. The chain's CDR3 is CASSAYRGRDEQYF. CDR3 sequence (DNA): TGTGCCAGCAGTGCTTACAGGGGCCGCGACGAGCAGTACTTC.

The chain joins TRBV11-2 to TRBJ2-3; 10 nucleotides align to TRBD2. Unmatched junction bases numbered 15, after V lost 6 bases and J lost 3 bases. Germline CDR1 SGHAT, CDR2 FQNNGV. This CDR3 spans 18 amino acids. The CDR3 sequence is CASRQNYRLAGATDTQYF. CDR3 DNA: TGTGCCAGCAGGCAAAACTATCGGCTAGCGGGAGCGACAGATACGCAGTATTTT.

The chain couples TRBV6-5 to TRBJ1-2, with 7 bases that match TRBD1. The junction had 10 bases not matched to a gene; V was cut back by 7 bases and J by 8 bases. From germline, CDR1 is MNHEY and CDR2 SVGAGI. The CDR3 length is 13 residues. The CDR3 coding sequence is TGTGCCAGCAAGCTCCAGGGGGGAAGGGGCTACACCTTC. Protein product: CASKLQGGRGYTF.

The genes are TRBV7-2 and TRBJ1-2, with D tentatively TRBD1 (5 bases). Germline V gene sequence: CDR1 SGHTA, CDR2 FQGNSA. The CDR3 runs 15 residues. Between the trimmed V and J ends, which lost 5 bases and 1 base, there was a span of 14 bases. CDR3 in DNA: TGTGCCAGCAGCCCCCAGGGTACCATTAACTATGGCTACACCTTC. Translated: CASSPQGTINYGYTF.

The chain is built from TRBV30 and TRBJ1-3; D is ambiguous. This CDR3 has 13 amino acids. In germline, CDR1 is GTSNPN, CDR2 SVGIG (reference sequence). With 2 bases removed from V and 4 bases from J, the gap between germline ends came to 9 bases. The CDR3 here is CAWSSEGGNTIYF. CDR3 DNA sequence: TGTGCCTGGAGTTCCGAGGGCGGAAACACCATATATTTT.

This chain connects TRBV29-1 to TRBJ1-2; no clear D gene. Germline CDR1 reads SQVTM; CDR2 reads ANQGSEA. The V end lost 3 bases, the J end lost 6 bases, and 5 bases lay between the germline ends. The CDR3 runs to 10 residues. The CDR3: CSVEADGYTF. The CDR3 nucleotides read TGCAGCGTTGAGGCAGATGGCTACACCTTC. Combining the CDR3 with reference TRBV29-1 and TRBJ1-2 gives the whole variable domain SAVISQKPSRDICQRGTSLTIQCQVDSQVTMMFWYRQQPGQSLTLIATANQGSEATYESGFVIDKFPISRPNLTFSTLTVSNMSPEDSSIYLCSVEADGYTFGSGTRLTVV.

The V and J genes are TRBV6-6 and TRBJ1-4; TRBD1 agrees at 7 bases. This CDR3 contains 12 residues. Germline V gene sequence: CDR1 MNHNY, CDR2 SVGAGI (reference sequence). V lost 8 bases and J lost 7; bases outside the gene matches: 4. The DNA for the CDR3 is TGTGCCAGCGCCGGGGACAGTGAAAAACTGTTTTTT. Amino acids: CASAGDSEKLFF.

The chain links TRBV5-1 to TRBJ2-3, with D possibly matching TRBD2 (6 bases). The germline V gene has CDR1 SGHRS and CDR2 YFSETQ. This CDR3 region has 16 residues. The V end was cut by 2 bases, the J end by 4 bases, with 17 bases between. The CDR3 reads CASSLLPGSLADTQYF. The CDR3 DNA sequence: TGCGCCAGCAGCTTATTGCCCGGGAGCCTAGCAGATACGCAGTATTTT.

V and J are TRBV4-1 and TRBJ1-4; unclear D gene. Trimming stripped 1 base from V and 4 bases from J, with 13 bases between. The germline CDR1 and CDR2 sequences are MGHRA and YSYEKL. The CDR3 contains 16 residues. The CDR3 DNA follows: TGCGCCAGCAGCCAAGGGTCAGGCCGGTTTAATGAAAAACTGTTTTTT. Translated: CASSQGSGRFNEKLFF.

V usage is TRBV6-5 and J usage is TRBJ2-7; the match to TRBD2 covers 10 bases. CDR3 size: 15 residues. Germline CDR1 MNHEY, CDR2 SVGAGI. Trimming took 7 bases from V and 1 from J; bases not matched to a gene: 7. For the CDR3, the DNA is TGTGCCAGCAAGGCTAGCGGGGGAAGTTCCTACGAGCAGTACTTC. Protein product: CASKASGGSSYEQYF.

The chain is built from TRBV10-3 and TRBJ2-2; 15 bases align to TRBD2. Germline V gene data show CDR1 as ENHRY and CDR2 as SYGVKD. With V trimmed by 10 bases and J by 0 bases, 3 bases remained unmatched. The CDR3 extends over 16 amino acids. The CDR3 spells CATGTSGGPNTGELFF. As DNA, the CDR3 is TGTGCCACCGGGACTAGCGGGGGGCCGAACACCGGGGAGCTGTTTTTT.